This is a list of T cell receptor beta chains from one sample in a study of control samples from healthy donors and cancer patients. This table comes from immunoSEQ multiplex PCR, and its TCRdb copy is limited to in-frame clones, with some not included. Of 100,000 to 150,000 clones detected, about 92% appear once; the ten largest clones hold approximately 0.58%. Sequenced sample: PBMCs. Every receptor here comes from a man of 80 years or more with head and neck cancer. The CDR3 runs from the conserved cysteine through the conserved F or W. The D gene is left open where the match is weak. Expanded clones get a size class; other rows say once, few or many, or leave the size out.

V: TRBV12-3/TRBV12-4; J: TRBJ1-1; size: -; D: -; DNA: TGTGCCAGCAGTTTAGAAGTGAGTACTGAAGCTTTCTTT; CDR3: CASSLEVSTEAFF
V: TRBV19; J: TRBJ2-7; size: once; D: -; DNA: TGTGCCAGTAGCTACTCAGGCTCCTACGAGCAGTACTTC; CDR3: CASSYSGSYEQYF
V: TRBV5-1; J: TRBJ2-5; size: -; D: -; DNA: TGCGCCAGCAAGGGGGGGGAGACCCAGTACTTC; CDR3: CASKGGETQYF
V: TRBV9; J: TRBJ2-1; size: -; D: -; DNA: TGTGCCAGCAGCGTAGCGGGAATGGGGGGTGAGCAGTTCTTC; CDR3: CASSVAGMGGEQFF
V: TRBV19; J: TRBJ1-5; size: -; D: -; DNA: TGTGCGGCCGCACCGGGGCCCCAGCCCCAGCATTTT; CDR3: CAAAPGPQPQHF
V: TRBV5-1; J: TRBJ2-2; size: -; D: -; DNA: TGCGCCAGCAGCCCGGGCCCAAACACCGGGGAGCTGTTTTTT; CDR3: CASSPGPNTGELFF
V: TRBV11-2; J: TRBJ2-5; size: -; D: -; DNA: TGTGCCAGCAGCCCCGGAGAGACCCAGTACTTC; CDR3: CASSPGETQYF
V: TRBV24-1; J: TRBJ2-5; size: -; D: TRBD1; DNA: TGTGCCACCAGATCGACAGGGGATGAGACCCAGTACTTC; CDR3: CATRSTGDETQYF
V: TRBV4-1; J: TRBJ1-3; size: once; D: -; DNA: TGCGCCAGCAGCCAAGAATCCCTCTCTGGAAACACCATATATTTT; CDR3: CASSQESLSGNTIYF
V: TRBV2; J: TRBJ1-2; size: -; D: TRBD1; DNA: TGTGCCAGCAGTGTCACGGGACAGGCGAACTATGGCTACACCTTC; CDR3: CASSVTGQANYGYTF
V: TRBV23-1; J: TRBJ1-5; size: once; D: -; DNA: TGCGCCAGCAGTCAAGGACCAGGGCGTAATGTTAGTTGGCCCCAGCATTTT; CDR3: CASSQGPGRNVSWPQHF
V: TRBV13; J: TRBJ1-1; size: -; D: -; DNA: TGTGCCAGCAGCCCCGCTGGGGGGGAAGCTTTCTTT; CDR3: CASSPAGGEAFF
V: TRBV19; J: TRBJ1-2; size: -; D: TRBD1; DNA: TGTGCCAGTAGAAGGTCAGGGGGCGCAGGCTATGGCTACACCTTC; CDR3: CASRRSGGAGYGYTF
V: TRBV5-1; J: TRBJ2-5; size: -; D: -; DNA: TGCGCCAGCAGCTCCCTGGGGGCGGGAGAGACCCAGTACTTC; CDR3: CASSSLGAGETQYF
V: TRBV7-9; J: TRBJ2-1; size: once; D: TRBD2; DNA: TGTGCCAGCAGCGTACCTAGCGGGAGTTACAATGAGCAGTTCTTC; CDR3: CASSVPSGSYNEQFF
V: TRBV5-5; J: TRBJ2-1; size: -; D: -; DNA: TGTGCCAGCAGCTTGTTCGGAGAGTACAATGAGCAGTTCTTC; CDR3: CASSLFGEYNEQFF
V: TRBV18; J: TRBJ2-2; size: -; D: TRBD2; DNA: TGTGCCAGCTCACCGGGACTAGGGGACACCGGGGAGCTGTTTTTT; CDR3: CASSPGLGDTGELFF
V: TRBV18; J: TRBJ1-4; size: -; D: TRBD1; DNA: TGTGCCAGCTCACCGCGACAGGGAGCTGAAAAACTGTTTTTT; CDR3: CASSPRQGAEKLFF
V: TRBV7-9; J: TRBJ2-7; size: -; D: TRBD2; DNA: TGTGCCATCCAGGGGTCACTAGCGGTCTCCTACGAGCAGTACTTC; CDR3: CAIQGSLAVSYEQYF
V: TRBV11-2; J: TRBJ1-2; size: -; D: TRBD1; DNA: TGTGCCAGCAGGCGACCGGGACAGGGTACTAACTATGGCTACACCTTC; CDR3: CASRRPGQGTNYGYTF
V: TRBV7-2; J: TRBJ2-5; size: -; D: TRBD1; DNA: TGTGCCAGCAGCTTAGTGGGCAGGGGGCTGACCCAAGAGACCCAGTACTTC; CDR3: CASSLVGRGLTQETQYF
V: TRBV11-2; J: TRBJ2-5; size: -; D: TRBD1; DNA: TGTGCCAGCAGCTTGACAGGGGGCATAGGGGAGACCCAGTACTTC; CDR3: CASSLTGGIGETQYF
V: TRBV20-1; J: TRBJ1-4; size: -; D: -; DNA: TGCAGTGCAGCAACTAATGAAAAACTGTTTTTT; CDR3: CSAATNEKLFF
V: TRBV6-1; J: TRBJ1-5; size: -; D: -; DNA: TGTGCCAGCAGTGAAAGAGGTGCATATAGCAATCAGCCCCAGCATTTT; CDR3: CASSERGAYSNQPQHF
V: TRBV5-8; J: TRBJ1-5; size: -; D: -; DNA: TGTGCCAGCAGCCCGGGGTCTTATAGCAATCAGCCCCAGCATTTT; CDR3: CASSPGSYSNQPQHF
V: TRBV9; J: TRBJ1-2; size: -; D: -; DNA: TGTGCCAGCAGCAAGGGTTGGCAGGGAGGTAACTATGGCTACACCTTC; CDR3: CASSKGWQGGNYGYTF
V: TRBV5-1; J: TRBJ1-2; size: -; D: -; DNA: TGCGCCAGCAGCTTGGTCTACGGGGATTATAACTATGGCTACACCTTC; CDR3: CASSLVYGDYNYGYTF
V: TRBV12-5; J: TRBJ2-3; size: -; D: -; DNA: TGTGCTAGTGGCGCAAGAGGGAGCACAGATACGCAGTATTTT; CDR3: CASGARGSTDTQYF
V: TRBV5-1; J: TRBJ2-1; size: -; D: TRBD2; DNA: TGCGCCAGCAGCTTGGTAGTGACTAGCGGGATAGATCTGTTCTTC; CDR3: CASSLVVTSGIDLFF
V: TRBV5-1; J: TRBJ2-7; size: -; D: TRBD2; DNA: TGCGCCAGCAGCTTCAGCGGGAGCTACGAGCAGTACTTC; CDR3: CASSFSGSYEQYF
V: TRBV14; J: TRBJ1-1; size: -; D: -; DNA: TGTGCCAGCAGCCCCCGACCCTTAGGTTGGGCTTTCTTT; CDR3: CASSPRPLGWAFF
V: TRBV6-2/TRBV6-3; J: TRBJ2-1; size: -; D: TRBD2; DNA: TGTGCCAGCAGTTCCTATACCGCTTACTTAGCGGGAGGGCCGGGGGAAGAGCAGTTCTTC; CDR3: CASSSYTAYLAGGPGEEQFF
V: TRBV5-6; J: TRBJ1-2; size: few; D: -; DNA: TGTGCCAGCAGCTTGGTGGGGGACTTCTATGGCTACACCTTC; CDR3: CASSLVGDFYGYTF
V: TRBV3-1/TRBV3-2; J: TRBJ1-5; size: -; D: -; DNA: TGTGCCAGCAGCCAAGACACCCGGGGCGGCCAGCCCCAGCATTTT; CDR3: CASSQDTRGGQPQHF
V: TRBV6-1; J: TRBJ1-4; size: -; D: -; DNA: TGTGCCAGCAGTGGCACCACGATTGCAACTAATGAAAAACTGTTTTTT; CDR3: CASSGTTIATNEKLFF
V: TRBV11-2; J: TRBJ1-1; size: -; D: TRBD1; DNA: TGTGCCAGCAGCTTGTTCGGACAGGGGGTTCAGGAGGCTTTCTTT; CDR3: CASSLFGQGVQEAFF
V: TRBV14; J: TRBJ1-6; size: -; D: TRBD1; DNA: TGTGCCAGCAGCCCTAGGACAGGGGCCTATAATTCACCCCTCCACTTT; CDR3: CASSPRTGAYNSPLHF
V: TRBV29-1; J: TRBJ2-1; size: once; D: -; DNA: TGCAGCGTTGTAGGGAATGAGCAGTTCTTC; CDR3: CSVVGNEQFF
V: TRBV5-6; J: TRBJ2-7; size: -; D: -; DNA: TGTGCCAGCAGCTTGGGTAGCGGATTCTCCTACGAGCAGTACTTC; CDR3: CASSLGSGFSYEQYF
V: TRBV9; J: TRBJ2-5; size: -; D: -; DNA: TGTGCCAGCAGCCTCACCCCAGAAGGACTCCAAGAGACCCAGTACTTC; CDR3: CASSLTPEGLQETQYF